This record covers a single TCR beta chain. This sample is part of a study of blood T cell repertoires in COVID-19. Background on the study: The samples span acute and convalescent COVID-19 from the United States, Italy and Spain. Nucleic acid was either cDNA or gDNA, and it came from T cells, B-cell-depleted T cells, or PBMCs.

Study processing details: Reference gene primer amplification gave estimated nucleated cell counts. Profiling relied on immunoSEQ multiplex PCR, and the TCRdb table lists in-frame clones only, not all of them. V, J and clone size reflect that table, while D and trimming were determined from the DNA. The sample gives approximately 120,000 clones, 65% to 85% of which show up once; about 5.5% is in the top ten. The length of the CDR3 is 16 residues. J gave up 3 bases and V 2 bases, and 3 bases lay outside the gene matches. Looked up from germline, CDR1 is MDHEN and CDR2 is SYDVKM. The clonotype comes from a man of 80 years or more with active or convalescent COVID-19. The sequenced material came from peripheral blood. V usage is TRBV28 and J usage is TRBJ1-6, with 8 bases aligning to TRBD1. The CDR3 nucleotides are TGTGCCAGCAGTTTACCAGGACAGGGCTATAATTCACCCCTCCACTTT. The encoded protein is CASSLPGQGYNSPLHF.